This T cell receptor (beta chain) came from a study of cytomegalovirus exposure and HLA in healthy donors. There are 14 residues in the CDR3. Trimming took off 1 base at V and 0 bases at J, with 4 bases between the two ends. From germline, CDR1 is SGHNT and CDR2 YENEEA. Clones were sequenced by immunoSEQ multiplex PCR, and TCRdb holds only the in-frame ones, with some missing. The sample contains 120,000 or so clones, about 89% of which appear only once. On this clone itself: The sample contains more than one DNA sequence encoding this CDR3.

The chain uses TRBV11-3 and TRBJ2-1, with unresolved D. The receptor comes from a woman between 18 and 30 years old in good health and CMV-seronegative. Material: PBMCs. The CDR3 bases are TGTGCCAGCAGCTTAGCTGTCTCCTACAATGAGCAGTTCTTC. It yields the protein CASSLAVSYNEQFF.